This record looks at one TCR beta chain sequence and its context. Germline V gene lookup returns CDR1 ENHRY and CDR2 SYGVKD. Trimming at V came to 4 bases and at J to 0 bases, leaving 5 bases not matched to a gene. The CDR3 contains 15 residues. Study processing details: Amplified reference gene primers provided the basis for estimating nucleated cell counts. The repertoire was sequenced with immunoSEQ multiplex PCR; TCRdb's copy has only in-frame clones and lacks some. For V, J and clone size, that table is used; D and trimming come from the DNA. This sample has over 100,000 clones, with 70% to 85% found just once. This sample stems from a study of blood T cell repertoires in COVID-19. Study background: Sources were T cells, B-cell-depleted T cells, or PBMCs; the material itself was cDNA or gDNA.

The sample consisted of peripheral blood. The J gene is TRBJ1-2, the V gene TRBV10-3, with 7 bases that match TRBD1. The sequence came from a woman between 65 and 79 years old with acute or convalescent COVID-19. In DNA, the CDR3 is TGTGCCATCAGTGGAGGGCAGGGGGCTAACTATGGCTACACCTTC. Protein product: CAISGGQGANYGYTF.